These T cell receptor beta chains were read from a single sample in a study of blood T cell repertoires in COVID-19. Clones were read by immunoSEQ multiplex PCR, and TCRdb kept only the in-frame ones, dropping some. The table lists almost 200,000 clones, roughly 80% of them singletons. Sequenced sample: peripheral blood. Receptors were obtained from a middle-aged woman with COVID-19, enrolled during active disease. Each CDR3 is given with its conserved first and last residue. D genes are given only for firm matches. Part of the rows lack a size; the others show once, few, many or a class for expanded clones.

j_call d_call v_call cdr3_length clone_size cdr3_aa cdr3_nt
TRBJ1-2 TRBD1 TRBV27 13 few CASSLTGNYGYTF TGTGCCAGCAGTTTGACAGGGAACTATGGCTACACCTTC
TRBJ2-7 TRBD1 TRBV27 14 NA CASSRRDSPYEQYF TGTGCCAGCAGCCGCCGGGACAGCCCCTACGAGCAGTACTTC
TRBJ1-2 TRBD1 TRBV6-2/TRBV6-3 16 NA CASSSDRGRAGYGYTF TGTGCCAGCAGTTCGGACAGGGGGCGAGCCGGGTATGGCTACACCTTC
TRBJ2-7 NA TRBV18 12 NA CASSPPGNEQYF TGTGCCAGCTCACCCCCAGGGAACGAGCAGTACTTC
TRBJ2-3 TRBD2 TRBV28 15 once CASSWTSTSTDTQYF TGTGCCAGCAGTTGGACTAGCACGAGCACAGATACGCAGTATTTT
TRBJ2-3 NA TRBV11-2 16 NA CASSPSGGVGGDTQYF TGTGCCAGCAGCCCATCCGGGGGAGTTGGGGGAGATACGCAGTATTTT
TRBJ2-5 TRBD1 TRBV19 13 NA CASSTDREETQYF TGTGCCAGTAGTACTGACAGGGAGGAGACCCAGTACTTC
TRBJ1-2 TRBD1 TRBV7-2 14 NA CASSRDRDNYGYTF TGTGCCAGCAGCCGGGACAGGGACAACTATGGCTACACCTTC
TRBJ1-2 TRBD1 TRBV5-1 14 NA CASSDGTGGYGYTF TGCGCCAGCAGCGACGGGACAGGGGGCTATGGCTACACCTTC
TRBJ2-3 TRBD2 TRBV4-1 18 NA CASSQAEASGRITDTQYF TGCGCCAGCAGCCAAGCTGAGGCTAGCGGGAGGATCACAGATACGCAGTATTTT
TRBJ1-1 NA TRBV7-9 14 NA CASSLAGGNTEAFF TGTGCCAGCAGCTTAGCGGGAGGGAACACTGAAGCTTTCTTT
TRBJ2-2 NA TRBV7-2 14 few CASSSQQGTGELFF TGTGCCAGCAGCTCTCAACAGGGAACCGGGGAGCTGTTTTTT
TRBJ2-7 TRBD1 TRBV14 15 NA CASSQGGRGHDEQYF TGTGCCAGCAGCCAAGGAGGCAGGGGGCATGACGAGCAGTACTTC
TRBJ2-3 NA TRBV3-1/TRBV3-2 15 NA CASSQVVSGTDTQYF TGTGCCAGCAGCCAAGTCGTCAGCGGAACAGATACGCAGTATTTT
TRBJ1-2 NA TRBV25-1 17 NA CASSGVGGAESFYGYTF TGTGCCAGCAGTGGAGTAGGGGGAGCTGAGAGTTTTTATGGCTACACCTTC
TRBJ1-1 NA TRBV7-2 14 NA CASSRQRMNTEAFF TGTGCCAGCAGTAGACAGCGCATGAACACTGAAGCTTTCTTT
TRBJ1-5 NA TRBV12-5 13 NA CASGLGPGGPQHF TGTGCTAGTGGTTTAGGCCCAGGAGGGCCCCAGCATTTT
TRBJ2-1 TRBD1 TRBV7-2 17 once CASSLRGDRVSYNEQFF TGTGCCAGCAGCCTCCGCGGTGACAGGGTCTCCTACAATGAGCAGTTCTTC
TRBJ1-2 NA TRBV3-1/TRBV3-2 14 few CASSSSDGGGGYTF TGTGCCAGCAGCTCGTCGGACGGTGGAGGAGGCTACACCTTC
TRBJ1-1 NA TRBV7-2 12 NA CASSRGNTEAFF TGTGCCAGCAGCCGGGGGAACACTGAAGCTTTCTTT
TRBJ2-7 TRBD1 TRBV28 17 NA CASSFWGPRQGPYEQYF TGTGCCAGCAGTTTTTGGGGACCTAGACAGGGCCCCTACGAGCAGTACTTC
TRBJ2-5 NA TRBV29-1 12 once CSVENPSGTQYF TGCAGCGTTGAAAACCCAAGCGGGACCCAGTACTTC
TRBJ2-1 TRBD2 TRBV3-1/TRBV3-2 18 NA CASSQNPRGERGGNEQFF TGTGCCAGCAGCCAGAATCCCCGGGGCGAGCGGGGGGGCAATGAGCAGTTCTTC
TRBJ2-6 TRBD1 TRBV18 16 NA CASSGQGASGANVLTF TGTGCCAGCTCTGGACAGGGAGCCTCTGGGGCCAACGTCCTGACTTTC
TRBJ2-7 NA TRBV5-1 16 NA CASSPSPLGESYEQYF TGCGCCAGCAGCCCTTCCCCCCTAGGCGAGAGCTACGAGCAGTACTTC
TRBJ1-5 TRBD1 TRBV19 16 NA CASSSGRGLGNQPQHF TGTGCCAGTAGTAGTGGCAGGGGGCTCGGCAATCAGCCCCAGCATTTT
TRBJ2-7 TRBD1 TRBV3-1/TRBV3-2 18 NA CASSQLPYVGTGNHEQYF TGTGCCAGCAGCCAATTACCTTACGTCGGGACAGGGAACCACGAGCAGTACTTC
TRBJ1-6 NA TRBV27 13 once CASSLQGNSPLHF TGTGCCAGCAGTTTGCAGGGAAATTCACCCCTCCACTTT
TRBJ2-7 NA TRBV5-5 15 NA CASSLSSTSSYEQYF TGTGCCAGCAGCTTGAGTTCAACATCCTCCTACGAGCAGTACTTC
TRBJ2-1 NA TRBV5-4 15 NA CASSSFQGPHNEQFF TGTGCCAGCAGCTCTTTTCAGGGGCCCCACAATGAGCAGTTCTTC
TRBJ2-7 NA TRBV6-6 12 NA CASSRTEYEQYF TGTGCCAGCAGCCGGACAGAGTACGAGCAGTACTTC
TRBJ2-1 NA TRBV11-2 12 NA CASSLGLFEQFF TGTGCCAGCAGCTTAGGGCTTTTTGAGCAGTTCTTC
TRBJ2-5 NA TRBV7-9 16 NA CASSSSRLASQETQYF TGTGCCAGCAGCTCATCACGTCTAGCTTCGCAAGAGACCCAGTACTTC